This is a list of T cell receptor beta chains from one sample in a study of T cell responses to AZD1222 COVID-19 vaccine. TCRdb's table, derived via immunoSEQ multiplex PCR, lists solely in-frame clones and lacks some. The table records about 60,000 clones, around three quarters of them present only once. The sequenced sample was peripheral blood, obtained 28 days after the second AZD1222 dose. The origin of the receptors is an adult who received the AZD1222 COVID-19 vaccine. Each CDR3 is given with its conserved first and last residue. The D gene is left open where the match is weak.

CDR3nt: TGCAGTGCTAGAGATGGGGAGGTAGCTTTCTTT
CDR3aa: CSARDGEVAFF
d_gene: .
v_gene: TRBV20-1
j_gene: TRBJ1-1

CDR3nt: TGCGCCAGCAGCTTGGACGTGGCAGGGCAAGAGACCCAGTACTTC
CDR3aa: CASSLDVAGQETQYF
d_gene: .
v_gene: TRBV5-1
j_gene: TRBJ2-5

CDR3nt: TGTGCCAGTCAAGCTAACTATGGCTACACCTTC
CDR3aa: CASQANYGYTF
d_gene: .
v_gene: TRBV28
j_gene: TRBJ1-2

CDR3nt: TGTGCCAGCAGTGGCGACAGGGTCACTAATGAAAAACTGTTTTTT
CDR3aa: CASSGDRVTNEKLFF
d_gene: TRBD1
v_gene: TRBV28
j_gene: TRBJ1-4

CDR3nt: TGTGCCAGCAGTGAAGGGACAGGGAATTCACCCCTCCACTTT
CDR3aa: CASSEGTGNSPLHF
d_gene: TRBD1
v_gene: TRBV6-1
j_gene: TRBJ1-6

CDR3nt: TGCAGTGCTAGTCAGACCCTTGAAAAACTGTTTTTT
CDR3aa: CSASQTLEKLFF
d_gene: .
v_gene: TRBV20-1
j_gene: TRBJ1-4

CDR3nt: TGTGCCAGCACCGCCCTACAGGCGGGGGAGACCCAGTACTTC
CDR3aa: CASTALQAGETQYF
d_gene: .
v_gene: TRBV6-5
j_gene: TRBJ2-5

CDR3nt: TGTGCCAGCAGCCCACGGCTGAACACTGAAGCTTTCTTT
CDR3aa: CASSPRLNTEAFF
d_gene: .
v_gene: TRBV14
j_gene: TRBJ1-1

CDR3nt: TGTGCCAGCAGCGAACTGGGACCCGTGAACACTGAAGCTTTCTTT
CDR3aa: CASSELGPVNTEAFF
d_gene: .
v_gene: TRBV2
j_gene: TRBJ1-1

CDR3nt: TGTGCCTTATCGACAGGGAATAGCAATCAGCCCCAGCATTTT
CDR3aa: CALSTGNSNQPQHF
d_gene: TRBD1
v_gene: TRBV2
j_gene: TRBJ1-5

CDR3nt: TGTGCCAGTAGTATGGGCCAGGCGGACAAAAACATTCAGTACTTC
CDR3aa: CASSMGQADKNIQYF
d_gene: .
v_gene: TRBV19
j_gene: TRBJ2-4

CDR3nt: TGTGCCAGCAGCGGGGGGGTTCCGGGGCTCTGGACTGAAGCTTTCTTT
CDR3aa: CASSGGVPGLWTEAFF
d_gene: .
v_gene: TRBV7-2
j_gene: TRBJ1-1